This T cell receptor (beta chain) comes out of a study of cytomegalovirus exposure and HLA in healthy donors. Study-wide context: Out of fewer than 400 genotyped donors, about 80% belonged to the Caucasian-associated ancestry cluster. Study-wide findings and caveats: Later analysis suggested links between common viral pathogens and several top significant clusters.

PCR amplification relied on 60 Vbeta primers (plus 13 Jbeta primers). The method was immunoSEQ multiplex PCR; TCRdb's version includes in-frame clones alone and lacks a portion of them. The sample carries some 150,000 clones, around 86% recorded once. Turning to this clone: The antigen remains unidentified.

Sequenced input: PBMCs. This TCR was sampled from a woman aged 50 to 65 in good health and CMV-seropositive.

CDR3 sequence: CASSLGQGSYEQYF. CDR3 bases: TGCGCCAGCAGCTTGGGACAGGGTTCCTACGAGCAGTACTTC. The chain recombines TRBV5-1 with TRBJ2-7; 7 bases map to TRBD1. Trimming at V came to 0 bases and at J to 1 base, leaving 1 base not matched to a gene. There are 14 residues in the CDR3. Germline CDR1 is SGHRS and CDR2 is YFSETQ.